These 4 T cell receptor beta chains share one sample of origin, sequenced in a study of T cells in localized non-small cell lung cancer. Clones were read by immunoSEQ multiplex PCR, and TCRdb kept only the in-frame ones, dropping some. The table records around 70,000 clones, approximately 84% of them present only once. The sample here was peripheral blood, taken before any cancer treatment. The origin of the receptors is a female donor aged 60 or older with stage I lung adenocarcinoma.

The chain is built from TRBV19 and TRBJ2-3, with TRBD1 identical over 9 bases. The germline V gene has CDR1 LNHDA and CDR2 SQIVND (reference sequence). The CDR3 runs 15 residues. Trimming cost V 5 bases and J 7 bases; bases outside gene matches: 10. Written as DNA, the CDR3 is TGTGCCAGTAGTTCCTTGGGACAGGGAATTAATACGCAGTATTTT. This translates into CASSSLGQGINTQYF.

This rearrangement joins TRBV6-1 to TRBJ1-1; no reliable D call. Germline loops: CDR1 MNHNS, CDR2 SASEGT. The CDR3 is made up of 13 amino acids. V shed 4 bases and J shed 0 bases, with 6 bases lying between them. The CDR3 here is CASSASLNTEAFF. The CDR3 DNA reads as TGTGCCAGCAGTGCTTCCTTGAACACTGAAGCTTTCTTT.

This clone was counted between two and nine times. The J gene is TRBJ1-2, the V gene TRBV19; D unresolved. The V gene's germline CDR1 is LNHDA and CDR2 SQIVND (reference sequence). Between the trimmed V and J ends, which lost 3 bases and 5 bases, there was a span of 10 bases. The CDR3 consists of 13 residues. The CDR3, as DNA: TGTGCCAGTAGTATGGGAGATTTTTATGGCTACACCTTC. It translates to CASSMGDFYGYTF.

This chain links TRBV28 with TRBJ2-1, with 10 bases lining up with TRBD2. Trimming removed 5 bases from V and 6 bases from J; junction bases left unmatched: 4. The CDR3 has 14 residues. CDR1 is MDHEN, CDR2 SYDVKM, per germline. CDR3 residues: CASSTSSGGNEQFF. CDR3 DNA sequence: TGTGCCAGCAGTACCTCTAGCGGGGGCAATGAGCAGTTCTTC.